The entry that follows covers one T cell receptor beta chain sequence. What it binds is not known. This sample is drawn from a study of shared clonotypes between healthy human individuals. Study in general: CD8 memory received one plate per donor, CD8 naive two, CD4 memory three and CD4 naive three.

Per the original data handling: ImmunoSEQ output held junction-only sequences without quality scores, so filtering differed. The method was immunoSEQ multiplex PCR; TCRdb's version includes in-frame clones alone and lacks a portion of them. For V, J and clone size, that table is used; D and trimming come from the DNA. This table holds about 960,000 clones, 70% to 85% found once. Study findings and constraints: Sharing across four donors was highest in naive CD4 (roughly 5%) and lowest in memory CD8 (roughly 0.4%).

Losses at the gene ends were 5 bases for V and 2 bases for J; bases not matched to a gene: 5. Germline assignment: CDR1 SGHTA and CDR2 FQGTGA. CDR3 length: 14 residues. The origin of this receptor is a man between 18 and 35 years old in good health. Sequencing input: memory CD4+ T cells sorted from blood. The subset here: CD45RA-negative fraction. The V gene is TRBV7-3, the J gene TRBJ2-7; the match to TRBD1 covers 8 bases. In nucleotides, the CDR3 is TGTGCCAGCAGCACCGGGACAGGCCCCTACGAGCAGTACTTC. This codes for CASSTGTGPYEQYF.